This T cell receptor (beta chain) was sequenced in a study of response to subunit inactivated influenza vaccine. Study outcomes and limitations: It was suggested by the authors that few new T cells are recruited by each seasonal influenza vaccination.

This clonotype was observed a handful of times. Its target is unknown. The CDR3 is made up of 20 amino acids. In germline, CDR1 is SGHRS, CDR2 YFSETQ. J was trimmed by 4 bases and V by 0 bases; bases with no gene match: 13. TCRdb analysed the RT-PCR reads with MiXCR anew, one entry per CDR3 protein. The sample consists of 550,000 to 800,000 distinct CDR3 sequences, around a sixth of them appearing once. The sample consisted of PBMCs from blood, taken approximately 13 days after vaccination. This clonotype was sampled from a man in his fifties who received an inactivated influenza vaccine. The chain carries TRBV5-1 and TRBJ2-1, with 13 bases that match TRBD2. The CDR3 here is CASSLAGTSGTLGIYNEQFF. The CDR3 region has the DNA TGCGCCAGCAGCTTGGCGGGGACTAGCGGGACCTTAGGGATATACAATGAGCAGTTCTTC.